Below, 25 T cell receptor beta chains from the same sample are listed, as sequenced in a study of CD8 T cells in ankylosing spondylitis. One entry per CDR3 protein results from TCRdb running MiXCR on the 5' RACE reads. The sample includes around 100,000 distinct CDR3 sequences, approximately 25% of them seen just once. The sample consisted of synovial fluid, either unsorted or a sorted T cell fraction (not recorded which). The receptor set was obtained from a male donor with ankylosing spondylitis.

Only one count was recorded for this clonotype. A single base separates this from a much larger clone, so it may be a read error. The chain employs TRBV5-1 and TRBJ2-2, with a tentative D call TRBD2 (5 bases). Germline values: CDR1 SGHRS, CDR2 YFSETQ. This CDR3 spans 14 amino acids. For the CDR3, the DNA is TGCGCCAGCAGCTTGTTACAGTCAACCGGGGAGCTGTTATTT. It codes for CASSLLQSTGELLF.

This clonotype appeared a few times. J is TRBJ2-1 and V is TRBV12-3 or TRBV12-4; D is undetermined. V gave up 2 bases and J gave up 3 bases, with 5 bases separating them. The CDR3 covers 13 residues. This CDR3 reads CASSLNGYNEQFF. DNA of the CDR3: TGTGCCAGCAGTTTAAACGGCTACAATGAGCAGTTCTTC.

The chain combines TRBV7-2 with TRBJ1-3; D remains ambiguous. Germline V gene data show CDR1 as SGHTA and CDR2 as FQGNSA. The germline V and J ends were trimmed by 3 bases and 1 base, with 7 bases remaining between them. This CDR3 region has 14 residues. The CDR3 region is CASSFVNSGNTIYF. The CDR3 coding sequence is TGTGCCAGCAGCTTTGTGAATTCTGGAAACACCATATATTTT. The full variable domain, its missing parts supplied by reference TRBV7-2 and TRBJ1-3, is GAGVSQSPSNKVTEKGKDVELRCDPISGHTALYWYRQSLGQGLEFLIYFQGNSAPDKSGLPSDRFSAERTGGSVSTLTIQRTQQEDSAVYLCASSFVNSGNTIYFGEGSWLTVV.

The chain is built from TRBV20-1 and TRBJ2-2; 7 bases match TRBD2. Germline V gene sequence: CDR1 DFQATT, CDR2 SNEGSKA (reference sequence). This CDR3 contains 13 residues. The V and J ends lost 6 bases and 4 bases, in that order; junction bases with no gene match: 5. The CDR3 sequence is CSAQGRVTGELFF. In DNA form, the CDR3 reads TGCAGTGCCCAAGGGAGGGTCACCGGGGAGCTGTTTTTT.

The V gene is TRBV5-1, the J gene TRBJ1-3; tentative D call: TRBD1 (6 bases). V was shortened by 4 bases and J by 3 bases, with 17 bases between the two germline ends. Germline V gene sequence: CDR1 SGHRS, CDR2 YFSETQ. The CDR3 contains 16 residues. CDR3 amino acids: CASSVQTGGDGNTIYF. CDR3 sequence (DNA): TGCGCCAGCAGCGTCCAGACAGGAGGAGATGGAAACACCATATATTTT.

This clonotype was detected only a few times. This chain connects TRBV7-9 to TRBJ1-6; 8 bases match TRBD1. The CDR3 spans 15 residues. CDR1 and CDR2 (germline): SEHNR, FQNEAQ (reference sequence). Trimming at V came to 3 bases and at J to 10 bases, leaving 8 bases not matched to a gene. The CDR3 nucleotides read TGTGCCAGCAGCTTTTCCGGACAGGGAGGGTCACCCCTCCACTTT. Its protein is CASSFSGQGGSPLHF.

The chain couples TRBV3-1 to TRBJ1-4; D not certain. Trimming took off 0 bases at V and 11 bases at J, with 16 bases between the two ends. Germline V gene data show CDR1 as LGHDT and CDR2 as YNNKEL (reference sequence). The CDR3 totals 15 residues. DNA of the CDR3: TGTGCCAGCAGCCAAGATGGCTCTACCGCGCGGAAACTGTTTTTT. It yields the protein CASSQDGSTARKLFF.

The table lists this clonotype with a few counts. CDR3 residues: CASSPQAVAETQYF. In DNA, the CDR3 is TGTGCCAGCAGCCCACAGGCGGTGGCCGAGACCCAGTACTTC. V gene TRBV12-3 or TRBV12-4 combines with J gene TRBJ2-5, with D perhaps matching TRBD1 (5 bases). V dropped 6 bases and J dropped 5 bases, with 16 bases sitting between them. CDR3 length: 14 residues.

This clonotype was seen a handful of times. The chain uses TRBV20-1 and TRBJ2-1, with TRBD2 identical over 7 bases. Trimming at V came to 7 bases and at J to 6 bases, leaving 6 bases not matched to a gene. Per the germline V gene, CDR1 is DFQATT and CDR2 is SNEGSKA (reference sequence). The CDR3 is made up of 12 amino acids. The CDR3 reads CSGGTTLNEQFF. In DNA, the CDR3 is TGCAGTGGGGGGACTACCCTCAATGAGCAGTTCTTC.

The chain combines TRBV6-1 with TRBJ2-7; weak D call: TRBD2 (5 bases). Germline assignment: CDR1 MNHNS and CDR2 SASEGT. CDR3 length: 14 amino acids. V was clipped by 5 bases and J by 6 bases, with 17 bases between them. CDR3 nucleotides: TGTGCCAGCAGTACCTTGCCTCGGGGTCTCGAGCAGTACGTC. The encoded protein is CASSTLPRGLEQYV.

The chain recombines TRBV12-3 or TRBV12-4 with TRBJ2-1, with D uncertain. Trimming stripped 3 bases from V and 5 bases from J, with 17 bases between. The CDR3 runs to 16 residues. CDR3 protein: CASSFHSRFKNNEQFF. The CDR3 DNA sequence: TGTGCCAGCAGTTTTCACAGCAGGTTTAAGAACAATGAGCAGTTCTTC.

CDR3 DNA sequence: TGTGCCAGCAGTTCGGGAAAGCGAGAGACCCAGTACTTC. Translated: CASSSGKRETQYF. This rearrangement joins TRBV28 to TRBJ2-5, with TRBD2 as a possible D gene (5 bases). Deletions cut 4 bases from V and 4 bases from J, with 10 bases between. Germline CDR1 reads MDHEN; CDR2 reads SYDVKM. This CDR3 has 13 residues.

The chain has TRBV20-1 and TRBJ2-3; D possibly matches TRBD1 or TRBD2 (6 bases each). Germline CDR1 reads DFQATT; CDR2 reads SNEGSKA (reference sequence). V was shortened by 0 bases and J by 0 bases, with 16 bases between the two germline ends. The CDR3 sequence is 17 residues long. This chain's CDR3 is CSAREPRGLPSTDTQYF. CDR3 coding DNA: TGCAGTGCTAGAGAACCCCGGGGGCTTCCTAGCACAGATACGCAGTATTTT.

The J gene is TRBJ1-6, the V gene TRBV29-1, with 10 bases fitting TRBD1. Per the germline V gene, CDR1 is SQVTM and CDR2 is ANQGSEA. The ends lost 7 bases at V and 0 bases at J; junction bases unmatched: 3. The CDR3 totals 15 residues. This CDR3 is CSARTGGSYNSPLHF. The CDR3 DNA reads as TGCAGCGCCCGGACAGGGGGCTCCTATAATTCACCCCTCCACTTT.

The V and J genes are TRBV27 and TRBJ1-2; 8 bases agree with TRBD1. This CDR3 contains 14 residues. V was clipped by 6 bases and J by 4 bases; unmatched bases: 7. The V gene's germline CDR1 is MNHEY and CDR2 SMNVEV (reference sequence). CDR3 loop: CASSTGGMPYGYTF. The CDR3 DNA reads TGTGCCAGCAGCACAGGGGGGATGCCCTATGGCTACACCTTC.

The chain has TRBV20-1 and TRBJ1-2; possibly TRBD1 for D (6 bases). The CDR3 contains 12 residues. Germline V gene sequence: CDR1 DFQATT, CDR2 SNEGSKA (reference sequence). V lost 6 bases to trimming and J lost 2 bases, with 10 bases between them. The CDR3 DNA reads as TGCAGTGCCAGGGACATCAACTATGGCTACACCTTC. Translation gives CSARDINYGYTF.

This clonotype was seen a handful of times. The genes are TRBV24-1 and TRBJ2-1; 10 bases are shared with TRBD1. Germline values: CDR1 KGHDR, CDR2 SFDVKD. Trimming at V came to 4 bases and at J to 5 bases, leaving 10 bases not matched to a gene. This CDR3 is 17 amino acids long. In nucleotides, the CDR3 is TGTGCCACCAGTGACGCGCTTGGGGGGACAGGGGACAATGAGCAGTTCTTC. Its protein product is CATSDALGGTGDNEQFF.

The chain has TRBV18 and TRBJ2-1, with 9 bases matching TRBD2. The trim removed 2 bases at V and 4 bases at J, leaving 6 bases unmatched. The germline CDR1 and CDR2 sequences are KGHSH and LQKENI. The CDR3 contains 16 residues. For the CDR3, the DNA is TGTGCCAGCTCACCAAGGTCTAGCGGGGCGTACAATGAGCAGTTCTTC. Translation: CASSPRSSGAYNEQFF.

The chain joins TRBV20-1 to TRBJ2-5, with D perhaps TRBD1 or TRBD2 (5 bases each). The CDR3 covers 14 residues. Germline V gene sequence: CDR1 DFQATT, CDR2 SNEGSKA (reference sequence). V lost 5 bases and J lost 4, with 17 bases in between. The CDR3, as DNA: TGCAGTGCTCCCGGGACCCGAGGTCTAGAGACCCAGTACTTC. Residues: CSAPGTRGLETQYF.

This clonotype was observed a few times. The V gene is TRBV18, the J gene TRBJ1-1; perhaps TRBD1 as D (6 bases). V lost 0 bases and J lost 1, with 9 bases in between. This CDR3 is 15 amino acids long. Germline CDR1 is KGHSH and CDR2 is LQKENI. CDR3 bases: TGTGCCAGCTCACCACCAACGGGGGCGAACACTGAAGCTTTCTTT. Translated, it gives CASSPPTGANTEAFF.

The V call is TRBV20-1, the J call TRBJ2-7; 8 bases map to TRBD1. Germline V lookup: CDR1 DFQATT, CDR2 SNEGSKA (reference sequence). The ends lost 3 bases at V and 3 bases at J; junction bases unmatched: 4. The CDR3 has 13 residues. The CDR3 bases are TGCAGTGCTAGGAAAACAGGGGGCTACGAGCAGTACTTC. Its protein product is CSARKTGGYEQYF.

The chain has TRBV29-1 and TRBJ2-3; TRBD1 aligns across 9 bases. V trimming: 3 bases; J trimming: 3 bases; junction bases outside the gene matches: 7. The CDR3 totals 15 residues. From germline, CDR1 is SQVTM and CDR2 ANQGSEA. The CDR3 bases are TGCAGCGTTGACAGAATGGGACAGGGAACAGATACGCAGTATTTT. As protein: CSVDRMGQGTDTQYF.

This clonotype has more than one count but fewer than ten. The CDR3: CASSKETASKDTEAFF. The DNA of the CDR3 is TGTGCCAGCAGCAAAGAAACAGCCAGCAAGGACACTGAAGCTTTCTTT. The chain couples TRBV21-1 to TRBJ1-1. TRBV21-1 is tagged as a pseudogene. The CDR3 has 16 residues.

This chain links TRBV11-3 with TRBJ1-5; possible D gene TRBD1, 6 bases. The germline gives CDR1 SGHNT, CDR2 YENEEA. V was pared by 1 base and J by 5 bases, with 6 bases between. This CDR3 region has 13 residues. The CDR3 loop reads CASSLAGDQPQHF. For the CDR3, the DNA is TGTGCCAGCAGCTTAGCAGGGGATCAGCCCCAGCATTTT.

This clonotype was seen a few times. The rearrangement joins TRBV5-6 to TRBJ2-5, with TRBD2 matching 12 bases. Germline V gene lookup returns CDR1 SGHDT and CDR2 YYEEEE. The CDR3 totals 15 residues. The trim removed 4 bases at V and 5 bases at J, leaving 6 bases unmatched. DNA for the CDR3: TGTGCCAGCAGCCTGAACCTAGCGGGAGGGGAGACCCAGTACTTC. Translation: CASSLNLAGGETQYF.